Listed here is a single T cell receptor beta chain. Here immunoSEQ multiplex PCR was the method, and the copy in TCRdb shows in-frame clones only, minus some. The sample contains about 220,000 clones, around nine tenths of which appear only once. This specimen belongs to a study of cytomegalovirus exposure and HLA in healthy donors. V shed 6 bases and J shed 3 bases, with 14 bases lying between them. Germline V gene lookup returns CDR1 KGHSH and CDR2 LQKENI. CDR3 length: 15 residues. This clonotype was obtained from a woman between 18 and 30 years old in good health and CMV-seronegative. What was sequenced was PBMCs. This chain joins TRBV18 and TRBJ1-4, with a tentative D call TRBD1 (5 bases). The CDR3 region has the DNA TGTGCCAGCTCCAGGGCCTCCCCTCCTAATGAAAAACTGTTTTTT. It translates to CASSRASPPNEKLFF.